A single sample gave rise to the 28 T cell receptor beta chains below, sequenced in a study of beta chain bispecific antibodies for T cell cancers. Antigens for these TCRs are unknown. Study observations and caveats: Normal T cells contributed less of the targeted TRBV signal than the leukemia cells did.

Blood mononuclear cells were expanded for three to four days using either OKT3 anti-CD3 antibody or CD3/CD28 beads. TCRdb fed the 5' RACE reads into MiXCR, producing one record per CDR3 protein. The data hold just over 20,000 distinct CDR3 sequences, with less than 3% observed a single time. Material for sequencing was healthy donor T cells cultured with leukemia cells. These receptors originate from a human donor in good health. Some clones in this sample may be carry-over from other donors' samples.

This clonotype was observed at least ten times. The chain uses TRBV10-3 and TRBJ1-2, with a weak D call TRBD1 (5 bases). This CDR3 region has 13 residues. The germline V gene has CDR1 ENHRY and CDR2 SYGVKD. Trimming pared 8 bases from V and 2 bases from J, leaving 12 bases between. Here the CDR3 reads CAISGAGNYGYTF. CDR3 DNA sequence: TGTGCCATCTCCGGGGCGGGAAACTATGGCTACACCTTC.

This clonotype has a count of ten or more. CDR3 sequence (DNA): TGTGCCAGCGGCGGGGGGGGCACAGATACGCAGTATTTT. Its translation: CASGGGGTDTQYF. The rearrangement joins TRBV6-2 or TRBV6-3 to TRBJ2-3; 9 nucleotides line up with TRBD2. There are 13 residues in the CDR3. Looked up from germline, CDR1 is MNHEY and CDR2 is SVGEGT. V shed 8 bases, J shed 1 base, and the junction held 1 base outside the gene matches.

This clonotype was recorded at least ten times. The rearrangement links TRBV27 to TRBJ2-7; D remains unclear. The CDR3 runs to 13 residues. Per germline, CDR1 MNHEY and CDR2 SMNVEV (reference sequence). Trimming removed 0 bases at V and 1 base at J, with 4 bases between. CDR3 sequence reads: CASSLSGSYEQYF. The CDR3 region has the DNA TGTGCCAGCAGTTTATCGGGGTCCTACGAGCAGTACTTC.

This clonotype is classed as medium-sized (0.01 to 0.1%). This chain uses TRBV7-9 with TRBJ2-1, with a tentative D call TRBD1 (6 bases). The CDR3 spans 14 residues. V shed 5 bases and J shed 6 bases, with 14 bases lying between them. CDR1 SEHNR and CDR2 FQNEAQ come from the germline V gene (reference sequence). DNA of the CDR3: TGTGCCAGCAGCCCGATTGCAGGGGCCAATGAGCAGTTCTTC. Its translation is CASSPIAGANEQFF.

This clonotype was seen at least ten times. V and J are TRBV4-2 and TRBJ2-7; D not resolved. The CDR3 consists of 13 residues. CDR1 is LGHNA and CDR2 is YNFKEQ in the germline V gene. The ends were cut back, 0 bases at V and 2 bases at J, with 5 bases in the middle. CDR3 sequence (DNA): TGTGCCAGCAGCCAAGAACCCACCTACGAGCAGTACTTC. Encoded protein: CASSQEPTYEQYF.

This clonotype was observed at least ten times. This rearrangement joins TRBV4-1 to TRBJ2-2, with D uncertain. The V end was cut by 1 base, the J end by 6 bases, with 9 bases between. The CDR3 length is 14 residues. Germline V CDR1 and CDR2: MGHRA, YSYEKL. The CDR3 region is CASSQVSRAGELFF. DNA for the CDR3: TGCGCCAGCAGCCAAGTTAGTCGGGCCGGGGAGCTGTTTTTT.

In the case of this clonotype: This may come from a read error, since a much larger clone is one base off. The J gene is TRBJ2-3, the V gene TRBV15; perhaps TRBD1 as D (6 bases). The CDR3 consists of 14 residues. Germline values: CDR1 LNHNV, CDR2 YYDKDF (reference sequence). The CDR3 here is CATSRDRDTDTRYF. CDR3 sequence (DNA): TGTGCCACCAGCAGAGATCGGGACACAGATACGCGGTATTTT.

This rearrangement joins TRBV6-5 to TRBJ1-2, with D possibly TRBD1 on 5 matching bases. Trimming took off 2 bases at V and 5 bases at J, with 6 bases between the two ends. CDR1 is MNHEY and CDR2 is SVGAGI in the germline V gene. The CDR3 covers 12 residues. The CDR3 protein is CASSYGGYGYTF. CDR3 DNA: TGTGCCAGCAGTTACGGGGGATATGGCTACACCTTC.

This clonotype has a count of ten or more. CDR3 protein: CSVVHDRAGGELFF. CDR3 sequence (DNA): TGCAGCGTTGTGCACGACAGGGCGGGCGGGGAGCTGTTTTTT. The genes are TRBV29-1 and TRBJ2-2, with TRBD1 matching over 7 bases. Losses at the gene ends were 4 bases for V and 7 bases for J; bases not matched to a gene: 9. This CDR3 region has 14 residues. From germline, CDR1 is SQVTM and CDR2 ANQGSEA.

The table lists this clonotype with many counts. This rearrangement joins TRBV27 to TRBJ2-2, with a weak D call TRBD1 (7 bases). This CDR3 is built from 14 residues. The V end lost 7 bases, the J end lost 4 bases, and 13 bases lay between the germline ends. The germline V gene encodes CDR1 MNHEY and CDR2 SMNVEV (reference sequence). The CDR3 coding sequence is TGTGCCAGCAAGTACCAGGGGGGCACCGGGGAGCTGTTTTTT. Amino acid sequence: CASKYQGGTGELFF.

This clonotype was seen ten or more times. This chain uses TRBV7-6 with TRBJ2-5, with 9 bases aligning to TRBD2. The CDR3 runs 14 residues. V lost 4 bases to trimming and J lost 3 bases; unmatched junction nucleotides: 3. CDR1 and CDR2 from the germline V gene are SGHVS and FNYEAQ. The CDR3 region has the DNA TGTGCCAGCAGCTCAATAGCGGGGGAAGAGACCCAGTACTTC. It encodes CASSSIAGEETQYF.

Ten or more counts support this clonotype. V gene TRBV7-9 combines with J gene TRBJ2-7; 7 bases align to TRBD1. The germline V gene has CDR1 SEHNR and CDR2 FQNEAQ (reference sequence). The V gene end was trimmed by 4 bases and the J gene end by 5 bases; junction bases not matched to a gene: 8. The CDR3 runs 14 residues. Written as DNA, the CDR3 is TGTGCCAGCAGCTCGGACAGGAAGGGAGACGAGCAGTACTTC. It yields the protein CASSSDRKGDEQYF.

This clonotype was recorded many times. The V and J genes are TRBV19 and TRBJ2-1, with unresolved D. Between the trimmed V and J ends, which lost 6 bases and 2 bases, there was a span of 8 bases. Germline CDR1 and CDR2: LNHDA and SQIVND (reference sequence). The CDR3 runs to 13 residues. CDR3 amino acids: CASSAPTYNEQFF. CDR3 nucleotide sequence: TGTGCCAGTAGCGCTCCCACCTACAATGAGCAGTTCTTC.

This clonotype was counted many times. V usage is TRBV20-1 and J usage is TRBJ1-4; TRBD1 matches 10 bases. Germline V gene lookup returns CDR1 DFQATT and CDR2 SNEGSKA (reference sequence). V trimming: 0 bases; J trimming: 8 bases; junction bases outside the gene matches: 6. The CDR3 has 15 residues. The CDR3 protein is CSARDGGTGVEKLFF. CDR3 coding DNA: TGCAGTGCTAGAGATGGAGGGACAGGGGTGGAAAAACTGTTTTTT.

This clonotype was counted at least ten times. This chain connects TRBV3-1 to TRBJ2-1, with D unresolved. The CDR3 has 14 residues. Germline values: CDR1 LGHDT, CDR2 YNNKEL (reference sequence). With 4 bases removed from V and 7 bases from J, the gap between germline ends came to 14 bases. Written as DNA, the CDR3 is TGTGCCAGCAGCCCCCGTGGCTTACGTAATGAGCAGTTCTTC. Residues: CASSPRGLRNEQFF.

This clonotype was counted between two and nine times. The chain is built from TRBV7-3 and TRBJ1-3, with TRBD1 as a possible D gene (6 bases). Germline loops: CDR1 SGHTA, CDR2 FQGTGA. The V gene lost 5 bases and the J gene lost 0 bases, with 11 bases spanning the gap. The CDR3 is 15 amino acids. The CDR3 here is CASSPTGSSGNTIYF. CDR3 bases: TGTGCCAGCAGCCCAACAGGGTCCTCTGGAAACACCATATATTTT.

This clonotype occurred many times. CDR3 in DNA: TGTGCCAGCAGCTTATTAGCGTCAGAGCAGTTCTTC. It is translated as CASSLLASEQFF. V gene TRBV5-6 combines with J gene TRBJ2-1; D is perhaps TRBD2 (5 bases). Germline lookup yields CDR1 SGHDT and CDR2 YYEEEE. This CDR3 is built from 12 residues. Trimming removed 2 bases from V and 10 bases from J, with 10 bases in between. Using reference TRBV5-6 and TRBJ2-1 for the parts outside the CDR3, the full variable domain is DAGVTQSPTHLIKTRGQQVTLRCSPKSGHDTVSWYQQALGQGPQFIFQYYEEEERQRGNFPDRFSGHQFPNYSSELNVNALLLGDSALYLCASSLLASEQFFGPGTRLTVL.

This clonotype has a count of ten or more. V usage is TRBV27 and J usage is TRBJ1-6; D gene ambiguous. The germline V and J ends were trimmed by 7 bases and 4 bases, with 17 bases remaining between them. The CDR3 is 16 amino acids. CDR1 and CDR2 (germline): MNHEY, SMNVEV (reference sequence). CDR3 residues: CASTSSSGQYNSPLHF. For the CDR3, the DNA is TGTGCCAGCACATCGTCTTCCGGGCAGTATAATTCACCCCTCCACTTT.

This clonotype was recorded a few times. This chain links TRBV5-8 with TRBJ2-2; D may be TRBD1 (6 bases). V shed 2 bases and J shed 5 bases, with 19 bases lying between them. The CDR3 covers 17 residues. Germline values: CDR1 SGHTS, CDR2 YDEGEE. As DNA, the CDR3 is TGTGCCAGCAGCTTCCTCACCCAGGGGTCGGGAACCGGGGAGCTGTTTTTT. Translated, it gives CASSFLTQGSGTGELFF.

This clonotype was recorded at least ten times. The gene calls are TRBV12-3 or TRBV12-4 and TRBJ2-5, with D maybe TRBD1 (5 bases). The V end lost 3 bases, the J end lost 5 bases, and 19 bases lay between the germline ends. The CDR3 is made up of 16 amino acids. The CDR3 reads CASSLLLGARAETQYF. CDR3 nucleotide sequence: TGTGCCAGCAGTTTGTTGTTAGGGGCCAGGGCGGAGACCCAGTACTTC.

The sample holds many counts of this clonotype. Here the CDR3 reads CATRQGGYEQYF. Written as DNA, the CDR3 is TGTGCCACCAGACAGGGTGGGTACGAGCAGTACTTC. This rearrangement joins TRBV15 to TRBJ2-7; D may be TRBD1 (6 bases). The CDR3 has 12 residues. Germline CDR1 reads LNHNV; CDR2 reads YYDKDF (reference sequence). The V end lost 6 bases, the J end lost 4 bases, and 10 bases lay between the germline ends.

This clonotype was observed at least ten times. The CDR3 DNA reads as TGTGCCAGCAGCGTAGTTCCTAACACTGAAGCTTTCTTT. Amino acids: CASSVVPNTEAFF. The rearrangement joins TRBV9 to TRBJ1-1; D ambiguous. Germline CDR1 is SGDLS and CDR2 is YYNGEE. The CDR3 has 13 residues. V was shortened by 0 bases and J by 2 bases, with 5 bases between the two germline ends.

Here the CDR3 DNA reads TGTGCCAGCAGCTCTGACAGGGCCGGGGAGCTGTTTTTT. Translation: CASSSDRAGELFF. This rearrangement joins TRBV11-2 to TRBJ2-2; the match to TRBD1 covers 7 bases. Trimming cost V 4 bases and J 6 bases; bases outside gene matches: 2. CDR1 and CDR2 from the germline V gene are SGHAT and FQNNGV. The CDR3 is made up of 13 amino acids.

This clonotype was picked up many times. The rearrangement links TRBV12-3 or TRBV12-4 to TRBJ1-1; TRBD1 agrees at 9 bases. The CDR3 totals 15 residues. The J segment lost 0 bases and the V segment lost 6 bases, leaving 5 bases of the junction unmatched. The CDR3 here is CASSLTGGMNTEAFF. As DNA, the CDR3 is TGTGCCAGCAGCCTGACAGGGGGGATGAACACTGAAGCTTTCTTT.

At least ten counts were recorded for this clonotype. This chain links TRBV29-1 with TRBJ1-2; D perhaps matches TRBD1 (5 bases). The V and J ends lost 5 bases and 1 base respectively, with 17 bases between them. CDR3 size: 15 residues. Germline CDR1 is SQVTM and CDR2 is ANQGSEA. CDR3 in DNA: TGCAGCGTTCTAACTTTTGGGGACGGTAACTATGGCTACACCTTC. Translation: CSVLTFGDGNYGYTF.

This clonotype has a count of ten or more. The genes are TRBV5-6 and TRBJ2-4, with TRBD2 as a possible D gene (6 bases). The CDR3 consists of 14 residues. V lost 6 bases and J lost 1, with 11 bases in between. Germline-derived CDR1 and CDR2 are SGHDT and YYEEEE. The CDR3 bases are TGTGCCAGCATTCTACGGGGGGCCAAAAACATTCAGTACTTC. Its translation: CASILRGAKNIQYF. The full variable domain, rest sourced from reference TRBV5-6 and TRBJ2-4, is DAGVTQSPTHLIKTRGQQVTLRCSPKSGHDTVSWYQQALGQGPQFIFQYYEEEERQRGNFPDRFSGHQFPNYSSELNVNALLLGDSALYLCASILRGAKNIQYFGAGTRLSVL.

This clonotype was recorded many times. The CDR3 coding sequence is TGTGCCAGCAAAAAGGGTGGGCGGGGCAATCAGCCCCAGCATTTT. This translates into CASKKGGRGNQPQHF. The rearrangement links TRBV27 to TRBJ1-5; D is unclear. V was clipped by 7 bases and J by 2 bases, with 15 bases between them. Looked up from germline, CDR1 is MNHEY and CDR2 is SMNVEV (reference sequence). The CDR3 has 15 amino acids.

This clonotype occurred a few times. The chain links TRBV9 to TRBJ2-3; 11 nucleotides line up with TRBD2. V dropped 3 bases and J dropped 5; count of bases not matched to a gene: 14. The CDR3 extends over 18 amino acids. Germline V CDR1 and CDR2: SGDLS, YYNGEE. In nucleotides, the CDR3 is TGTGCCAGCAGCGCTCCCGACCGACTAGCGGGGAGTCGAGATACGCAGTATTTT. As protein: CASSAPDRLAGSRDTQYF.